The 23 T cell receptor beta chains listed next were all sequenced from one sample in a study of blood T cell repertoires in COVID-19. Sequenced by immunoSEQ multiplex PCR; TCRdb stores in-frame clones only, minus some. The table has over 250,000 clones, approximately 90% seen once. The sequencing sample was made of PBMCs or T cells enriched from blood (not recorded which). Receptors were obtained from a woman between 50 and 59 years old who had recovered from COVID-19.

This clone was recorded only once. The CDR3 sequence: CASSVQGAHTEAFF. The DNA of the CDR3 is TGCGCCAGCAGTGTACAGGGGGCCCACACTGAAGCTTTCTTT. V gene TRBV10-2 combines with J gene TRBJ1-1; 9 bases align to TRBD1. This CDR3 has 14 residues. In germline, CDR1 is WSHSY, CDR2 SAAADI. Unmatched junction bases numbered 3, after V lost 4 bases and J lost 3 bases.

DNA of the CDR3: TGTGCCAGCAGTTCGGGCGGGGACAGCCCCCGGGGAGCTTTCTTT. Translation gives CASSSGGDSPRGAFF. This chain joins TRBV7-9 and TRBJ1-1, with 7 bases matching TRBD1. Losses at the gene ends were 6 bases for V and 10 bases for J; bases not matched to a gene: 17. CDR3 length equals 15 residues. The germline V gene has CDR1 SEHNR and CDR2 FQNEAQ (reference sequence).

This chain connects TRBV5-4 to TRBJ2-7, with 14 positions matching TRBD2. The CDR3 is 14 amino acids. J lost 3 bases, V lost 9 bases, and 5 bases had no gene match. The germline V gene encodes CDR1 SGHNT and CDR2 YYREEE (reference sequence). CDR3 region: CAIGTSGSFYEQYF. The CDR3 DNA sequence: TGTGCCATTGGGACTAGCGGGAGTTTCTACGAGCAGTACTTC.

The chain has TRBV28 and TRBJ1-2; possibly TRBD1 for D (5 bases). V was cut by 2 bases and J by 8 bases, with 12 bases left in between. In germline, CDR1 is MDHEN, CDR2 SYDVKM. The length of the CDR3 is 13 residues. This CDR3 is CASSLQRGSGYTF. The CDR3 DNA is TGTGCCAGCAGTTTACAACGGGGGTCGGGCTACACCTTC.

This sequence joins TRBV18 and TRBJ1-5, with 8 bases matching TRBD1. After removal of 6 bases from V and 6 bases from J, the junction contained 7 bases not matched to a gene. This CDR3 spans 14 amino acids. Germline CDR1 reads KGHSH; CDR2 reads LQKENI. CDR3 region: CASSLQGAGQPQHF. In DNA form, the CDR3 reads TGTGCCAGCTCCCTCCAGGGGGCGGGTCAGCCCCAGCATTTT.

CDR3 protein: CASSSSGGNSPLHF. The CDR3 region has the DNA TGTGCCAGCTCATCCTCAGGGGGGAATTCACCCCTCCACTTT. The gene calls are TRBV18 and TRBJ1-6; 7 positions match TRBD1. V lost 5 bases, J lost 7 bases, and 5 bases stayed unmatched. The CDR3 contains 14 residues. CDR1 and CDR2 (germline): KGHSH, LQKENI.

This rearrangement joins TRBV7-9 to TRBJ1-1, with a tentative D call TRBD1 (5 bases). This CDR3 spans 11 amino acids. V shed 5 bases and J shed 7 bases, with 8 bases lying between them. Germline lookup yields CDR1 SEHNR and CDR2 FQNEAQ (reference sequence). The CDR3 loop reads CASSPGGEAFF. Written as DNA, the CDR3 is TGTGCCAGCAGCCCCGGGGGTGAAGCTTTCTTT.

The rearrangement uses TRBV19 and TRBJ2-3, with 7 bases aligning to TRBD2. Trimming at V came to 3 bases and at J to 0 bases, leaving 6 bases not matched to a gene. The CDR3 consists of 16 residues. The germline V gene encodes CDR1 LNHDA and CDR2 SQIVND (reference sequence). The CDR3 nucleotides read TGTGCCAGTAGTATCATCAGCGGGAAGAGCACAGATACGCAGTATTTT. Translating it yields CASSIISGKSTDTQYF.

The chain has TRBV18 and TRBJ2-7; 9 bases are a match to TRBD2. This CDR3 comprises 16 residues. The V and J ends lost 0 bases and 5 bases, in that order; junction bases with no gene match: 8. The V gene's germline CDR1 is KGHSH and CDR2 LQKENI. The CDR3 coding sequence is TGTGCCAGCTCACCACCCGGGCTAGCGGGATCCCACGAGCAGTACTTC. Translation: CASSPPGLAGSHEQYF. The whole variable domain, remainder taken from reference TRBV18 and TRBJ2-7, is NAGVMQNPRHLVRRRGQEARLRCSPMKGHSHVYWYRQLPEEGLKFMVYLQKENIIDESGMPKERFSAEFPKEGPSILRIQQVVRGDSAAYFCASSPPGLAGSHEQYFGPGTRLTVT.

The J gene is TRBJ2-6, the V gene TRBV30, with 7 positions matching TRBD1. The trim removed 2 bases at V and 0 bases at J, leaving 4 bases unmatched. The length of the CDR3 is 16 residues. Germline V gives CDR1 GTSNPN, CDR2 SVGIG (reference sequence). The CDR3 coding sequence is TGTGCCTGGAGTCGACAGGGATCCTCTGGGGCCAACGTCCTGACTTTC. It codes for CAWSRQGSSGANVLTF.

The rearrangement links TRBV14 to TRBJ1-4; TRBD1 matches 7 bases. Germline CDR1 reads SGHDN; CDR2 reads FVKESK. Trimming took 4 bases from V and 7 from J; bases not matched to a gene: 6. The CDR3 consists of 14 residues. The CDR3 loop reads CASSPYRGREKLFF. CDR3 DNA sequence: TGTGCCAGCAGCCCCTACAGGGGCCGTGAAAAACTGTTTTTT.

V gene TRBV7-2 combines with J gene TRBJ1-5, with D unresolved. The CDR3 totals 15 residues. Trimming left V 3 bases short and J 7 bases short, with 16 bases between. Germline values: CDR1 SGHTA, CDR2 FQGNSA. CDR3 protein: CASSLRGGLGQPQHF. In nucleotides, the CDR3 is TGTGCCAGCAGCTTGCGGGGAGGATTAGGGCAGCCCCAGCATTTT.

CDR3 sequence reads: CASSRGQLNQPQHF. In nucleotides, the CDR3 is TGTGCCAGCAGTCGCGGACAGCTCAATCAGCCCCAGCATTTT. The V gene is TRBV27, the J gene TRBJ1-5; a weak D match, TRBD1 (6 bases). The CDR3 runs to 14 residues. The V end was cut by 5 bases, the J end by 3 bases, with 11 bases between. In germline, CDR1 is MNHEY, CDR2 SMNVEV (reference sequence).

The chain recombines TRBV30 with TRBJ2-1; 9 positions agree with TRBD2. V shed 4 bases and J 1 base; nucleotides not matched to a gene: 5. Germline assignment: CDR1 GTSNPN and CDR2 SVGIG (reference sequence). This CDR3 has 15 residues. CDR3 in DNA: TGTGCCTGGAAATTGGCGGGAGGGTCCTACAATGAGCAGTTCTTC. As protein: CAWKLAGGSYNEQFF.

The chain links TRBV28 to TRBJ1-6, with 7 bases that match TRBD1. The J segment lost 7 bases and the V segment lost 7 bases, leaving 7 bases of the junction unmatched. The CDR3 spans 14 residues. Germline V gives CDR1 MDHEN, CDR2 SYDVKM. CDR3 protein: CASINRQGNSPLHF. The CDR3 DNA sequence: TGTGCCAGCATTAATAGACAGGGAAATTCACCCCTCCACTTT.

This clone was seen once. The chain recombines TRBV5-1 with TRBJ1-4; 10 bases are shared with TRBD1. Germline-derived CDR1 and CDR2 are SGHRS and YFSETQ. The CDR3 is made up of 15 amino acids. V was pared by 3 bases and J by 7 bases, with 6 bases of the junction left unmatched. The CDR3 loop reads CASSSRQGAGEKLFF. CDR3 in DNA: TGCGCCAGCAGCTCCAGACAGGGGGCGGGTGAAAAACTGTTTTTT.

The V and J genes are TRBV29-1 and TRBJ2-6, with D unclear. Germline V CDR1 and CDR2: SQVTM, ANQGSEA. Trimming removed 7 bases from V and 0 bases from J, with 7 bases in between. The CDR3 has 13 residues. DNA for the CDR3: TGCAGCGCCTCGAGCTCTGGGGCCAACGTCCTGACTTTC. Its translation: CSASSSGANVLTF.

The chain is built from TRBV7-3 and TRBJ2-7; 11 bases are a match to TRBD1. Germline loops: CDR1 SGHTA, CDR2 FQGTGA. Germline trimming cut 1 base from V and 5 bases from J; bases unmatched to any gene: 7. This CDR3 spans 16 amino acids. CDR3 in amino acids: CASSLNPGQGADEQYF. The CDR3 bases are TGTGCCAGCAGCTTAAACCCTGGACAGGGGGCGGACGAGCAGTACTTC.

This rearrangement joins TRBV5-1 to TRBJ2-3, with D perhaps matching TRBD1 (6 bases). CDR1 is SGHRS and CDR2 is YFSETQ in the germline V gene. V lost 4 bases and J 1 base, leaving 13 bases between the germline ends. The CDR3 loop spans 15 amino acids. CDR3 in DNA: TGCGCCAGCAGCCTGACTGCAGGGGGCACAGATACGCAGTATTTT. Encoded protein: CASSLTAGGTDTQYF.

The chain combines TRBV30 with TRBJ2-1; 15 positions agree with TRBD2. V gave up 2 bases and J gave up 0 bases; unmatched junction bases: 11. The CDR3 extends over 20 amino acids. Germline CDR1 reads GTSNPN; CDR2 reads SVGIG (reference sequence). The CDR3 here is CAWSPIGLAGGPLSYNEQFF. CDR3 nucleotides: TGTGCCTGGAGTCCCATCGGACTAGCGGGAGGGCCTCTCTCCTACAATGAGCAGTTCTTC.

The DNA of the CDR3 is TGTGCCAGCAGTTTCTTTACCGGGACAGGGGTTAATGAAAAACTGTTTTTT. This translates into CASSFFTGTGVNEKLFF. The chain joins TRBV28 to TRBJ1-4; TRBD1 aligns across 10 bases. V trimming: 3 bases; J trimming: 4 bases; junction bases outside the gene matches: 8. This CDR3 is built from 17 residues. The germline V gene encodes CDR1 MDHEN and CDR2 SYDVKM.

The CDR3 loop reads CASSLGKAGGLADTQYF. CDR3 bases: TGTGCCAGCAGCTTAGGAAAAGCGGGAGGGTTGGCAGATACGCAGTATTTT. The chain combines TRBV13 with TRBJ2-3; 10 bases are shared with TRBD2. The CDR3 is made up of 17 amino acids. Germline lookup yields CDR1 PRHDT and CDR2 FYEKMQ (reference sequence). J gave up 4 bases and V 0 bases, and 7 bases lay outside the gene matches.

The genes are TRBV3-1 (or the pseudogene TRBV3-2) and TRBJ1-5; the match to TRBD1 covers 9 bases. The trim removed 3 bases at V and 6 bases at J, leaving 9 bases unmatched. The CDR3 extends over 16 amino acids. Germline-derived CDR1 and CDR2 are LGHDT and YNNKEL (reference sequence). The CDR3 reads CASSQTGQGVGQPQHF. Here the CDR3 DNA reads TGTGCCAGCAGCCAGACGGGACAGGGTGTGGGTCAGCCCCAGCATTTT.